This TCR beta chain was sequenced in a study of blood T cell repertoires in COVID-19. Study-level background: Researchers got acute and convalescent COVID-19 samples from the United States, Italy and Spain.

Trimming left V 0 bases short and J 6 bases short, with 16 bases between. CDR3 size: 16 residues. In germline, CDR1 is SGHRS, CDR2 YFSETQ. Repertoires were generated with immunoSEQ multiplex PCR, while TCRdb's copy carries only in-frame clones and drops some. This sample has around 250,000 clones, with around 88% found just once. V gene TRBV5-1 combines with J gene TRBJ2-1; D is possibly TRBD1 (5 bases). The sequence was obtained from a woman aged 80 or older with COVID-19, enrolled during active disease. The specimen was peripheral blood. The chain's CDR3 is CASSLDRTSISNEQFF. The CDR3 DNA reads as TGCGCCAGCAGCTTGGACAGGACCTCAATCTCCAATGAGCAGTTCTTC.